This TCR beta chain comes out of a study of blood T cell repertoires in COVID-19. Authors' data handling: Amplification from reference gene primers served as the basis for estimated nucleated cell counts. Method: immunoSEQ multiplex PCR; TCRdb's copy keeps in-frame clones and lacks some. That table supplies the V and J calls and clone size; D and trimming were determined from the DNA. The sample has around 380,000 clones, approximately 80% seen once. The V end was cut by 4 bases, the J end by 6 bases, with 16 bases between. Germline lookup yields CDR1 SGHTA and CDR2 FQGNSA. The CDR3 has 15 residues. Sample: peripheral blood. This clonotype was sampled from a human donor with acute or convalescent COVID-19. The donor label of this sample is uncertain. The chain couples TRBV7-2 to TRBJ1-5; D is unclear. The CDR3 nucleotides read TGTGCCAGCAGCTCTGGATATCCTAGGAGTCAGCCCCAGCATTTT. Amino acid sequence: CASSSGYPRSQPQHF.